Listed below are T cell receptor beta chains from one sample, sequenced in a study of regulatory T cells in long-lasting Graves disease. MiXCR, applied by TCRdb to the multiplex PCR reads, yields one record per CDR3 protein. In the table there are around 400,000 distinct CDR3 sequences, 15% to 19% of which are singletons. The input for sequencing was peripheral blood mononuclear cells (PBMCs), taken at new diagnosis, from a patient treated with antithyroid drugs. All receptors derive from a female donor with Graves disease. Each CDR3 is given with its conserved first and last residue. Each record gives: V gene, clone size, D gene, J gene, CDR3 DNA, CDR3 protein. The D gene is left open where the match is weak. Only some rows state a clone size, as once, few, many or a class for expanded clones.

TRBV12-3/TRBV12-4	few	.	TRBJ1-6	TGTGCCAGCACCCAAGAAAAATCACCCCTCCACTTT	CASTQEKSPLHF
TRBV5-5	many	TRBD1	TRBJ2-3	TGTGCCAGCAGCCTCGTATCAGGGGGATTGACAGATACGCAGTATTTT	CASSLVSGGLTDTQYF
TRBV7-9	.	.	TRBJ1-5	TGTGCCAGCAGCATACAGGAGAATCAGCCCCAGCATTTT	CASSIQENQPQHF
TRBV6-1	few	TRBD1	TRBJ2-7	TGTGCCAGCAGTAGGGACAGGAGGTACGAGCAGTACTTC	CASSRDRRYEQYF
TRBV28	many	.	TRBJ1-2	TGTGCCAGCACCGCGTATAACTATGGCTACACCTTC	CASTAYNYGYTF
TRBV3-1	.	.	TRBJ1-1	TGTGCCAGCAGCCAGGGGACCAGGGGAAACACTGAAGCTTTCTTT	CASSQGTRGNTEAFF
TRBV13	many	.	TRBJ2-2	TGTGCCAGCAGCTTCTCACACACCGGGCTAGCCTACACCGGGGAGCTGTTTTTT	CASSFSHTGLAYTGELFF
TRBV30	many	.	TRBJ2-3	TGTGCCTGGAGTGCTGAAGATACGCAGTATTTT	CAWSAEDTQYF
TRBV7-9	many	.	TRBJ2-6	TGTGCCAGCAGCTCACATGGTCCTGGGGCCAACGTCCTGACTTTC	CASSSHGPGANVLTF
TRBV4-2	.	.	TRBJ2-3	TGTGCCAGCAGCCAAGAAATCCGAGATACGCAGTATTTT	CASSQEIRDTQYF
TRBV24-1	many	TRBD2	TRBJ2-5	TGTGCCACCAGTCTCGGACTAGCGGGAACGGGTGGGGTCCAAGAGACCCAGTACTTC	CATSLGLAGTGGVQETQYF
TRBV6-1	.	TRBD2	TRBJ2-1	TGTGCCAGCAGCCAGACTAGCGGGGGGCCCTCTACTTACAATGAGCAGTTCTTC	CASSQTSGGPSTYNEQFF
TRBV20-1	.	TRBD2	TRBJ2-1	TGCAGTGCTATCGCGAGTTCCGGACTAGCGGGAGGCCTTGGAAAGTTCTTC	CSAIASSGLAGGLGKFF
TRBV3-1	many	TRBD2	TRBJ2-7	TGTGCCAGCAGCCATGGCGGGAGTTCCTACGAGCAGTACTTC	CASSHGGSSYEQYF
TRBV15	.	TRBD1	TRBJ1-2	TGTGCCACCAGCACGGGACAGGGGTATGGCTACACCTTC	CATSTGQGYGYTF
TRBV4-3	few	.	TRBJ2-3	TGCGCCAGCAGCCAAGATCGGAACGGCGACACAGATACGCAGTATTTT	CASSQDRNGDTDTQYF
TRBV6-1	many	TRBD1	TRBJ1-6	TGTGCCAGCCGACACACCGGGACAGTTTTTTATTCACCCCTCCACTTT	CASRHTGTVFYSPLHF
TRBV12-3/TRBV12-4	.	.	TRBJ2-2	TGTGCCGGCGGTCAGGGGCCCGGGGAGCTGTTTTTT	CAGGQGPGELFF
TRBV7-3	few	.	TRBJ1-1	TGTGCCAGCAGCTTACGAGGGGGGTCGAACACTGAAGCTTTCTTT	CASSLRGGSNTEAFF
TRBV5-1	many	.	TRBJ1-1	TGCGCCAGCAGCTTTGTGACCGGAGGGAACACTGAAGCTTTCTTT	CASSFVTGGNTEAFF
TRBV11-2	many	TRBD1	TRBJ1-3	TGTGCCAGCAGCTTACTGGAGGGGGCTTACAGAAACACCATATATTTT	CASSLLEGAYRNTIYF
TRBV7-9	many	.	TRBJ2-3	TGTGCCAGCAGCCACCGAGACAGCATACCGGGGGATACGCAGTATTTT	CASSHRDSIPGDTQYF
TRBV4-2	many	.	TRBJ2-7	TGTGCCAGCAGCCAAGATGAGGAGGCCCCCTACGAGCAGTACTTC	CASSQDEEAPYEQYF
TRBV7-9	.	TRBD1	TRBJ2-2	TGTGCCAGCAGCCTCAATTCCGGGACAGGGGTTACCGGGGAGCTGTTTTTT	CASSLNSGTGVTGELFF
TRBV12-3/TRBV12-4	.	.	TRBJ1-5	TGTGCCAGCAGTTTAGGGCGCCTCCCCAATCAGCCCCAGCATTTT	CASSLGRLPNQPQHF
TRBV27	few	TRBD1	TRBJ2-7	TGTGCCAGCCGGACAGGGACAAGGGAGCAGTACTTC	CASRTGTREQYF
TRBV12-3/TRBV12-4	many	TRBD2	TRBJ2-1	TGTGCCAGCAGTTTATCTAGCGGGTTCTACAATGAGCAGTTCTTC	CASSLSSGFYNEQFF
TRBV25-1	.	TRBD1	TRBJ1-3	TGTGCCAGCATTGGGACCGGGACAGGGTCTCCCGAGGACACCATATATTTT	CASIGTGTGSPEDTIYF
TRBV4-3	.	.	TRBJ1-1	TGCGCCAGCAGCCACTCAACGGACACTGAAGCTTTCTTT	CASSHSTDTEAFF
TRBV7-9	many	.	TRBJ1-1	TGTGCCAGCAGCTTATCGTCCCCTGAAGCTTTCTTT	CASSLSSPEAFF
TRBV6-1	.	TRBD2	TRBJ2-5	TGTGCCACCCAAACCAGCGGGAGGGCAACGGAGACCCAGTACTTC	CATQTSGRATETQYF
TRBV7-3	few	.	TRBJ2-5	TGTGCCAACCATCCCCGGCGCCTGACCCAAGAGACCCAGTACTTC	CANHPRRLTQETQYF
TRBV28	many	.	TRBJ2-7	TGTGCCAGCAGCCTTCGGGGTAGGGGAATCTACTACGAGCAGTACTTC	CASSLRGRGIYYEQYF
TRBV19	many	.	TRBJ1-1	TGTGCCAGTAGTCTCAGGCCGGGAATGAACACTGAAGCTTTCTTT	CASSLRPGMNTEAFF
TRBV7-7	.	.	TRBJ1-4	TGTGCTAGCAGCCCCGGACGAGCAACTAATGAAAAACTGTTTTTT	CASSPGRATNEKLFF
TRBV6-5	.	TRBD2	TRBJ2-5	TGTGCCAGCAGTTACAGGGACTACATACAAGAGACCCAGTACTTC	CASSYRDYIQETQYF
TRBV5-4	many	.	TRBJ1-4	TGTGCCAGCAGCTTGAAGGGTGTGGAGGGAGAAAAACTGTTTTTT	CASSLKGVEGEKLFF
TRBV5-6	.	TRBD1	TRBJ2-1	TGTGCCAGCAGCTGGGACAGGGCGTATTACAATGAGCAGTTCTTC	CASSWDRAYYNEQFF
TRBV7-8	many	.	TRBJ1-5	TGTGCCAGCAGCTCCTACCGGGTTAGGGATCAGCCCCAGCATTTT	CASSSYRVRDQPQHF
TRBV6-1	few	TRBD1	TRBJ1-4	TGTGCCAGCAGTCGTATGACAGGGGGGGCAACTAATGAAAAACTGTTTTTT	CASSRMTGGATNEKLFF
TRBV11-2	many	.	TRBJ2-7	TGTGCCACTACTACCGGGACTTTCACCCCCCTCGAGCAGTACTTC	CATTTGTFTPLEQYF
TRBV5-1	many	TRBD1	TRBJ1-5	TGCGCCAGCAGCTTGGCCGGACAGGGGAGACAGCCCCAGCATTTT	CASSLAGQGRQPQHF
TRBV11-2	few	.	TRBJ1-6	TGTGCCAGCAGCTTATCCCTGAGCGGACCACCCCTCCACTTT	CASSLSLSGPPLHF
TRBV28	.	TRBD1	TRBJ2-7	TGTGCCAGCAGTTTCGACAGGGTTTCCTACGAGCAGTACTTC	CASSFDRVSYEQYF
TRBV2	many	.	TRBJ1-2	TGTGCCAGCAGTCTACAGGGTCGGTATGGCTACACCTTC	CASSLQGRYGYTF
TRBV6-2/TRBV6-3	many	TRBD2	TRBJ2-1	TGTGCCAGCAGAACACTCAGCGGGAGGGATCATAATGAGCAGTTCTTC	CASRTLSGRDHNEQFF
TRBV29-1	few	.	TRBJ2-7	TGCAGCGTTGGGGGGGCCTACGAGCAGTACTTC	CSVGGAYEQYF
TRBV7-9	few	TRBD2	TRBJ2-2	TGTGCCAGCAGCTCCGAGACTAGCGGGAGTGCGGGAACCGGGGAGCTGTTTTTT	CASSSETSGSAGTGELFF
TRBV2	.	.	TRBJ1-2	TGTGCCAGCAGTGATTACGCCGGCTATGGCTACACCTTC	CASSDYAGYGYTF
TRBV11-2	many	.	TRBJ2-1	TGTGCCAGCAGCTTAGAACCCCTCGGACAAGCCGGGCAGTTCTTC	CASSLEPLGQAGQFF
TRBV7-9	many	.	TRBJ2-1	TGTGCCAGCAGCTTATCTCGGGGAGGTAGTGGCAATGAGCAGTTCTTC	CASSLSRGGSGNEQFF
TRBV19	.	TRBD2	TRBJ2-1	TGTGCCAGTACCGGGACTAGCGGGCAGAGGTTAACCTACAATGAGCAGTTCTTC	CASTGTSGQRLTYNEQFF
TRBV11-2	many	.	TRBJ2-7	TGTGCCAGCAGCTTAGGGTCTCGGGGGAGCTCCTACGAGCAGTACTTC	CASSLGSRGSSYEQYF
TRBV2	many	.	TRBJ2-5	TGTGCCAGCACCACCACAGAGACCCAGTACTTC	CASTTTETQYF
TRBV12-3/TRBV12-4	.	.	TRBJ2-5	TGTGCCAGCAGTCCATCGTCCCGGTCGGGGGAGACCCAGTACTTC	CASSPSSRSGETQYF
TRBV12-3/TRBV12-4	few	.	TRBJ1-2	TGTGCCAGCAGAGAGGGGCTATATGGCTACACCTTC	CASREGLYGYTF
TRBV20-1	many	.	TRBJ2-3	TGCAGTGCTAGAGAGCCCTCGCGGGGCCCAGATACGCAGTATTTT	CSAREPSRGPDTQYF
TRBV11-1	.	.	TRBJ2-5	TGCGCCAGCAGCCAAGGTGACGTGCCCGAAGAGACCCAGTACTTC	CASSQGDVPEETQYF